This T cell receptor beta chain came from a study of human T cells and chemical hapten exposure. Study findings and constraints: Expanded TCRs made up significantly more big CDR3 similarity clusters than controls did.

Germline V gives CDR1 SGHRS, CDR2 YFSETQ. The CDR3 loop spans 15 amino acids. Deletions cut 5 bases from V and 3 bases from J, with 17 bases between. TCRdb re-called the RACE reads through MiXCR, storing one row per CDR3 protein. The table lists over 40,000 distinct CDR3 sequences, 3% to 4% of them singletons. Time point of the sample: patch test 2, 6 weeks after DPC sensitization. Documented treatment: therapeutic diphenylcyclopropenone sensitization with weekly scalp DPC. This clonotype was counted at least ten times. Its specificity is not known. The chain links TRBV5-1 to TRBJ1-1, with D hard to call. The receptor was derived from a man between 35 and 55 years old with alopecia areata. Some clones in this sample may be carry-over from other donors' samples. Here the sequenced sample was whole blood, taken in connection with sensitization to the hapten diphenylcyclopropenone (DPC). This CDR3 reads CASSFDGPLDTEAFF. The DNA for the CDR3 is TGCGCCAGCAGTTTCGACGGCCCATTGGACACTGAAGCTTTCTTT.